The 28 T cell receptor beta chains reported below all come from one sample, sequenced in a study of graft-versus-host responses after intestinal transplantation. Only in-frame clones appear in the TCRdb table, and some are missing; sequencing was by immunoSEQ multiplex PCR. The sample has 55,000 to 70,000 clones, approximately 90% seen once. The material sequenced was PBMCs, taken 118 to 130 days after intestinal transplantation. The receptors come from a human patient who received an intestinal transplant, so some T cells may come from the graft donor.

The chain couples TRBV5-1 to TRBJ2-5; no clear D. Germline CDR1 and CDR2: SGHRS and YFSETQ. CDR3 length: 12 residues. V was pared by 4 bases and J by 2 bases, with 6 bases between. CDR3 in DNA: TGCGCCAGCAGCCCCAATCAAGAGACCCAGTACTTC. Translating gives CASSPNQETQYF.

The chain combines TRBV10-3 with TRBJ2-2; D is unclear. Trimming cost V 8 bases and J 2 bases, with 15 bases left between them. This CDR3 is 15 amino acids long. Germline CDR1 reads ENHRY; CDR2 reads SYGVKD. CDR3 region: CAIPLGLGNTGELFF. The CDR3 region has the DNA TGTGCCATCCCCCTCGGGCTAGGTAACACCGGGGAGCTGTTTTTT.

The V gene is TRBV27, the J gene TRBJ2-3; 8 bases align to TRBD1. The germline CDR1 and CDR2 sequences are MNHEY and SMNVEV (reference sequence). With V trimmed by 7 bases and J by 4 bases, 7 bases remained unmatched. The CDR3 is 14 amino acids. The CDR3 reads CASKNGQGPDTQYF. CDR3 sequence (DNA): TGTGCCAGCAAAAACGGACAGGGACCAGATACGCAGTATTTT.

This sequence joins TRBV28 and TRBJ2-7; D gene ambiguous. Germline V gene data show CDR1 as MDHEN and CDR2 as SYDVKM. Trimming left V 3 bases short and J 4 bases short, with 7 bases between. The CDR3 covers 12 residues. In nucleotides, the CDR3 is TGTGCCAGCAGTTTCCCCAATTACGAGCAGTACTTC. Amino acids: CASSFPNYEQYF.

V usage is TRBV28 and J usage is TRBJ2-7, with 12 positions matching TRBD2. The CDR3 is 17 residues long. The V and J ends lost 5 bases and 0 bases, in that order; junction bases with no gene match: 8. Germline V gene lookup returns CDR1 MDHEN and CDR2 SYDVKM. Here the CDR3 DNA reads TGTGCCAGCAGTGCGACTAGCGGGGGCCTCAGCTCCTACGAGCAGTACTTC. Translating it yields CASSATSGGLSSYEQYF.

The chain carries TRBV2 and TRBJ1-6, with TRBD1 matching over 7 bases. Germline V CDR1 and CDR2: SNHLY, FYNNEI. CDR3 length equals 16 residues. Trimming cost V 2 bases and J 10 bases; bases outside gene matches: 11. Here the CDR3 reads CASSEPEEGAESPLHF. The CDR3 DNA follows: TGTGCCAGCAGTGAACCAGAGGAGGGGGCGGAATCACCCCTCCACTTT.

The gene calls are TRBV6-1 and TRBJ2-3; 9 nucleotides align to TRBD2. CDR3 size: 16 residues. V shed 1 base, J shed 2 bases, and the junction held 4 bases outside the gene matches. CDR1 MNHNS and CDR2 SASEGT come from the germline V gene. The CDR3 nucleotides read TGTGCCAGCAGTGAAGGGACTAGCGCCTTCACAGATACGCAGTATTTT. Protein sequence: CASSEGTSAFTDTQYF.

Regarding this clone: A read error may account for a junction end that differs from germline. The chain employs TRBV6-5 and TRBJ1-1; D may be TRBD1 (6 bases). This CDR3 has 13 amino acids. CDR1 MNHEY and CDR2 SVGAGI come from the germline V gene. CDR3 protein: CASRRGVKTEAFF. In DNA, the CDR3 is TGTGCCAGCAGAAGGGGGGTGAAGACTGAAGCTTTCTTT.

The chain couples TRBV5-1 to TRBJ1-2, with TRBD1 matching over 8 bases. The CDR3 spans 14 residues. J gave up 6 bases and V 3 bases, and 7 bases lay outside the gene matches. Germline assignment: CDR1 SGHRS and CDR2 YFSETQ. The CDR3 nucleotides are TGCGCCAGCAGCTCCGGGACAGGTCTCGATGGCTACACCTTC. This translates into CASSSGTGLDGYTF.

This clone was picked up one time. This chain connects TRBV5-6 to TRBJ1-1, with 7 bases fitting TRBD1. V trimming: 5 bases; J trimming: 0 bases; junction bases outside the gene matches: 10. This CDR3 has 16 residues. Germline lookup yields CDR1 SGHDT and CDR2 YYEEEE. The DNA for the CDR3 is TGTGCCAGCAGAGAGGGAGGGGGCGGCATGAACACTGAAGCTTTCTTT. Translated: CASREGGGGMNTEAFF.

The rearrangement links TRBV6-5 to TRBJ1-2; TRBD1 is a possible D gene (5 bases). Germline CDR1 is MNHEY and CDR2 is SVGAGI. The CDR3 contains 13 residues. The V and J ends lost 10 bases and 4 bases respectively, with 16 bases between them. As DNA, the CDR3 is TGTGCCACCGGTGGGGGGAAGGGCTATGGCTACACCTTC. This sequence encodes CATGGGKGYGYTF.

The V call is TRBV6-6, the J call TRBJ2-7, with D hard to call. V was shortened by 0 bases and J by 0 bases, with 6 bases between the two germline ends. Germline V gene lookup returns CDR1 MNHNY and CDR2 SVGAGI (reference sequence). CDR3 size: 14 residues. The CDR3 nucleotides read TGTGCCAGCAGTTACTCAAGGGCCTCCTACGAGCAGTACTTC. The encoded protein is CASSYSRASYEQYF.

This sequence joins TRBV11-2 and TRBJ2-5; TRBD2 matches at 14 bases. The J call is uncertain, as TRBJ2-7 better fits the DNA end. The CDR3 sequence is 14 residues long. Germline loops: CDR1 SGHAT, CDR2 FQNNGV. DNA for the CDR3: TGTGCCAGCAGCCTGGGACTAGCGGGAGTCGAGCAGTACTTC. This encodes CASSLGLAGVEQYF.

The chain has TRBV12-2 and TRBJ2-2. TRBV12-2 is classified as a pseudogene. CDR3 size: 16 residues. This chain's CDR3 is CASRLAGGMDTGELFF. The CDR3 nucleotides read TGTGCAAGTCGCTTAGCTGGGGGTATGGACACCGGGGAGCTGTTTTTT.

This chain joins TRBV9 and TRBJ1-4; TRBD1 matches at 9 bases. Trimming removed 0 bases from V and 6 bases from J; junction bases left unmatched: 6. CDR3 length: 16 residues. Germline-derived CDR1 and CDR2 are SGDLS and YYNGEE. CDR3 coding DNA: TGTGCCAGCAGCGTAGGAGGCAGGGACAGGGATGAAAAACTGTTTTTT. Amino acid sequence: CASSVGGRDRDEKLFF.

The gene calls are TRBV7-9 and TRBJ2-1, with 9 bases lining up with TRBD2. Germline loops: CDR1 SEHNR, CDR2 FQNEAQ (reference sequence). The CDR3 consists of 18 residues. The junction had 16 bases not matched to a gene; V was cut back by 2 bases and J by 8 bases. CDR3 nucleotides: TGTGCCAGCAGCTTACAAGTAGCGGGGGCGGATATTAAGCATGAGCAGTTCTTC. The encoded protein is CASSLQVAGADIKHEQFF.

This clone was counted only a few times. The chain recombines TRBV10-3 with TRBJ2-7; weak D call: TRBD2 (5 bases). Trimming cost V 8 bases and J 7 bases, with 15 bases left between them. CDR1 and CDR2 from the germline V gene are ENHRY and SYGVKD. The CDR3 runs 12 residues. The CDR3 spells CAIAGSSGEQYF. DNA for the CDR3: TGTGCCATCGCAGGTTCCTCGGGGGAGCAGTACTTC.

The chain combines TRBV10-2 with TRBJ2-2, with D unclear. Trimming shortened V by 6 bases and J by 7 bases, and 6 bases separated the two germline ends. CDR3 size: 11 residues. Germline CDR1 WSHSY, CDR2 SAAADI. CDR3 nucleotides: TGCGCCAGCAGGGAGAGCGGGGAGCTGTTTTTT. This codes for CASRESGELFF.

The chain recombines TRBV15 with TRBJ2-1; unclear D gene. In germline, CDR1 is LNHNV, CDR2 YYDKDF (reference sequence). The CDR3 consists of 16 residues. V lost 1 base, J lost 4 bases, and 14 bases lay in between. Here the CDR3 DNA reads TGTGCCACCAGCAGAGGGAAGGGTCCCCCTTACAATGAGCAGTTCTTC. It codes for CATSRGKGPPYNEQFF.

The chain uses TRBV7-9 and TRBJ2-1; 9 positions match TRBD2. The germline CDR1 and CDR2 sequences are SEHNR and FQNEAQ (reference sequence). V was clipped by 5 bases and J by 4 bases; unmatched bases: 9. The CDR3 has 16 residues. The chain's CDR3 is CASSQDPTSGYNEQFF. The CDR3 region has the DNA TGTGCCAGCAGCCAAGATCCGACTAGCGGTTACAATGAGCAGTTCTTC.

The chain has TRBV9 and TRBJ2-5; 11 nucleotides agree with TRBD2. V shed 3 bases, J shed 7 bases, and the junction held 5 bases outside the gene matches. Germline V gene sequence: CDR1 SGDLS, CDR2 YYNGEE. There are 14 residues in the CDR3. The CDR3 loop reads CASSATSGEGTQYF. As DNA, the CDR3 is TGTGCCAGCAGCGCGACTAGCGGGGAAGGGACCCAGTACTTC.

The V and J genes are TRBV29-1 and TRBJ1-2, with 9 bases that match TRBD1. The ends lost 4 bases at V and 9 bases at J; junction bases unmatched: 6. The germline V gene encodes CDR1 SQVTM and CDR2 ANQGSEA. CDR3 size: 12 residues. The chain's CDR3 is CSVVQGAPRYTF. The CDR3 nucleotides are TGCAGCGTTGTACAGGGGGCGCCTCGCTACACCTTC.

V and J are TRBV5-1 and TRBJ1-1, with 9 bases identical to TRBD1. CDR1 and CDR2 from the germline V gene are SGHRS and YFSETQ. The CDR3 loop spans 16 amino acids. The V gene end was trimmed by 4 bases and the J gene end by 2 bases; junction bases not matched to a gene: 9. The CDR3 DNA is TGCGCCAGCAGCATTCCGGGGACAGGGACAAACACTGAAGCTTTCTTT. Translation: CASSIPGTGTNTEAFF.

The V call is TRBV19, the J call TRBJ2-6, with 9 bases fitting TRBD1. Germline V gene lookup returns CDR1 LNHDA and CDR2 SQIVND (reference sequence). V trimming: 8 bases; J trimming: 4 bases; junction bases outside the gene matches: 3. The CDR3 covers 14 residues. The CDR3 region has the DNA TGTGCCAGTGGGGACAGGGCCGGGGCCAACGTCCTGACTTTC. This codes for CASGDRAGANVLTF. Drawing the rest from reference TRBV19 and TRBJ2-6, the complete variable domain is DGGITQSPKYLFRKEGQNVTLSCEQNLNHDAMYWYRQDPGQGLRLIYYSQIVNDFQKGDIAEGYSVSREKKESFPLTVTSAQKNPTAFYLCASGDRAGANVLTFGAGSRLTVL.

V and J are TRBV7-7 and TRBJ2-5, with TRBD2 as a possible D gene (7 bases). This CDR3 region has 13 residues. Deletions cut 5 bases from V and 7 bases from J, with 14 bases between. From germline, CDR1 is SSHAT and CDR2 FNYEAQ (reference sequence). CDR3 region: CASSVAGAGTQYF. CDR3 in DNA: TGTGCCAGCAGCGTCGCGGGGGCTGGGACCCAGTACTTC.

The J gene is TRBJ2-3, the V gene TRBV5-4, with a tentative D call TRBD2 (6 bases). Trimming shortened V by 6 bases and J by 5 bases, and 16 bases separated the two germline ends. The V gene's germline CDR1 is SGHNT and CDR2 YYREEE (reference sequence). The CDR3 contains 14 residues. The CDR3 protein is CASKVSGVEDTQYF. In DNA, the CDR3 is TGTGCCAGCAAGGTTAGCGGCGTAGAAGATACGCAGTATTTT.

J is TRBJ2-4 and V is TRBV5-1; 10 bases are a match to TRBD1. The CDR3 has 15 amino acids. Losses at the gene ends were 2 bases for V and 10 bases for J; bases not matched to a gene: 9. In germline, CDR1 is SGHRS, CDR2 YFSETQ. The CDR3 DNA reads TGCGCCAGCAGCTTCAGGGACAGGGGCGATCGTATTCAGTACTTC. Its translation: CASSFRDRGDRIQYF.

V usage is TRBV18 and J usage is TRBJ2-6, with D possibly TRBD2 on 6 matching bases. The CDR3 has 19 residues. Trimming left V 2 bases short and J 0 bases short, with 17 bases between. CDR1 KGHSH and CDR2 LQKENI come from the germline V gene. CDR3 region: CASSPDFQGGFSGANVLTF. The CDR3 bases are TGTGCCAGCTCACCAGATTTTCAGGGAGGTTTCTCTGGGGCCAACGTCCTGACTTTC.